The entry that follows covers one T cell receptor beta chain sequence. Trimming removed 5 bases from V and 6 bases from J, with 13 bases in between. The CDR3 contains 13 residues. CDR1 is SGHTA, CDR2 FQGNSA, per germline. From the 5' RACE reads, TCRdb called clonotypes with MiXCR, one entry per CDR3 protein. The sample includes under 250,000 distinct CDR3 sequences, more than 9.5% of them seen just once. This sample was taken from a study of identical twins. A further study also used this sample, focusing on yellow fever vaccine responses in identical twins. From that report: Reportedly, the T cell response mounted by twins to vaccine seemed partly convergent, partly personalized.

The TCR was taken from a woman younger than 35 in good health. Sample: memory (CD45RO+) T cells sorted from blood. This chain joins TRBV7-2 and TRBJ1-2; possible D gene TRBD1, 5 bases. CDR3 sequence: CASSLGPFNGYTF. The CDR3 DNA reads as TGTGCCAGCAGCCTGGGACCGTTCAATGGCTACACCTTC.